This TCR beta chain is from a study of T cell responses to AZD1222 COVID-19 vaccine. Study-level results: Repertoires in all cases were sampled only once the peak T cell response had passed. Donors were largely white British and mainly female; clonal diversity was possibly underestimated.

Looked up from germline, CDR1 is SGDLS and CDR2 is YYNGEE. The CDR3 has 13 amino acids. V dropped 4 bases and J dropped 10 bases, with 12 bases sitting between them. Repertoires were generated with immunoSEQ multiplex PCR, while TCRdb's copy carries only in-frame clones and drops some. The table lists 150,000 to 190,000 clones, roughly nine tenths of them singletons. Comments on this clone: The antigen remains unidentified.

This chain uses TRBV9 with TRBJ1-6; D gene ambiguous. The clonotype comes from an adult who had recovered from COVID-19. The source was peripheral blood, collected after recovery from COVID-19. The CDR3 nucleotides are TGTGCCAGCAGCCCCGAGGAAAGATCACCCCTCCACTTT. As protein: CASSPEERSPLHF.